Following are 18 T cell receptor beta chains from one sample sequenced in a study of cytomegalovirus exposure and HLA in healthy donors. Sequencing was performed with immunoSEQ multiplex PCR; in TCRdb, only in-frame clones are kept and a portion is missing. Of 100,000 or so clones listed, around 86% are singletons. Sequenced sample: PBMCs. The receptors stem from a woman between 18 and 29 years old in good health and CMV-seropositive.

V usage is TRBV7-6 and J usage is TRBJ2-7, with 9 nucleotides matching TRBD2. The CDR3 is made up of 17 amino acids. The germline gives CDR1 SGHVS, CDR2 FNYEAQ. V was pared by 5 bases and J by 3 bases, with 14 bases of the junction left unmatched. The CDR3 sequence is CASSEESWVRGGYEQYF. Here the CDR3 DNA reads TGTGCCAGCAGCGAAGAGAGCTGGGTGCGGGGGGGCTACGAGCAGTACTTC.

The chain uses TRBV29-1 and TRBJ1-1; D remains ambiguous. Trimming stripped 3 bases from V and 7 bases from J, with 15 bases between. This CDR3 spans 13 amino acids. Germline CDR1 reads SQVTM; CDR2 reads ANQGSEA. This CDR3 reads CSVDGPGLGEAFF. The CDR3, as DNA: TGCAGCGTTGATGGTCCGGGGTTGGGTGAAGCTTTCTTT.

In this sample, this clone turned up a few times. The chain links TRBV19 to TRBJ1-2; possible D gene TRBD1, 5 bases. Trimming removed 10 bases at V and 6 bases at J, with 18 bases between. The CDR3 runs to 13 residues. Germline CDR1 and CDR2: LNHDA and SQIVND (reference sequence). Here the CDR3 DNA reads TGTGCCACTAAACAGGCGATCTACGATGGCTACACCTTC. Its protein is CATKQAIYDGYTF. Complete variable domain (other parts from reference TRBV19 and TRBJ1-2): DGGITQSPKYLFRKEGQNVTLSCEQNLNHDAMYWYRQDPGQGLRLIYYSQIVNDFQKGDIAEGYSVSREKKESFPLTVTSAQKNPTAFYLCATKQAIYDGYTFGSGTRLTVV.

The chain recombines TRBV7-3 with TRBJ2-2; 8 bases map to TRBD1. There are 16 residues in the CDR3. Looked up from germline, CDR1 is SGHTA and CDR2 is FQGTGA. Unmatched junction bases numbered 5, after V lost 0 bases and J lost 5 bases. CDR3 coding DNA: TGTGCCAGCAGCTTAACGTGGACAGGGCGAACCGGGGAGCTGTTTTTT. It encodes CASSLTWTGRTGELFF.

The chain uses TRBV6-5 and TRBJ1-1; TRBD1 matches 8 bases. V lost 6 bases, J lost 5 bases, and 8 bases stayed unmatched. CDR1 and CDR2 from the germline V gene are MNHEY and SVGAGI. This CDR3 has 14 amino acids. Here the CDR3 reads CASSLGQGRTEAFF. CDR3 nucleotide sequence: TGTGCCAGCAGCCTCGGACAGGGACGGACTGAAGCTTTCTTT.

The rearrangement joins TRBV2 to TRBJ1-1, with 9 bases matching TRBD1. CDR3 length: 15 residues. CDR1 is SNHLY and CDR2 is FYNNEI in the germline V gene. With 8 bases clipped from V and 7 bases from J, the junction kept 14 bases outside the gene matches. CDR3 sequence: CASSKTGTGLNEAFF. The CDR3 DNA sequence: TGTGCCAGCTCTAAAACCGGGACAGGGTTGAATGAAGCTTTCTTT.

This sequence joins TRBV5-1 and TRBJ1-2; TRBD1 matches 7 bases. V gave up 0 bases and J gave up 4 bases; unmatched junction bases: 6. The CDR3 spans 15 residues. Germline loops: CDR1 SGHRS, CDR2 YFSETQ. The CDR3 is CASSLEGRGSYGYTF. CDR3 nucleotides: TGCGCCAGCAGCTTGGAGGGCAGGGGGAGCTATGGCTACACCTTC.

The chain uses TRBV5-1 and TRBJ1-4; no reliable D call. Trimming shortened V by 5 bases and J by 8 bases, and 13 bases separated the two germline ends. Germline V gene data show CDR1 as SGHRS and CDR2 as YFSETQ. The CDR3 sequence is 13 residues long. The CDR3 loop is CASRAEGPEKLFF. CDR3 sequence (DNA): TGCGCCAGCAGAGCCGAGGGTCCCGAAAAACTGTTTTTT.

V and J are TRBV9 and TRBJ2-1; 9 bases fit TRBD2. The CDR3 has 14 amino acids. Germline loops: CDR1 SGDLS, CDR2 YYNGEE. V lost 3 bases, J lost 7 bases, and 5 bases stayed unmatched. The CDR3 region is CASSGLAGRNEQFF. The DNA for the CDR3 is TGTGCCAGCAGCGGGCTAGCGGGGAGGAATGAGCAGTTCTTC.

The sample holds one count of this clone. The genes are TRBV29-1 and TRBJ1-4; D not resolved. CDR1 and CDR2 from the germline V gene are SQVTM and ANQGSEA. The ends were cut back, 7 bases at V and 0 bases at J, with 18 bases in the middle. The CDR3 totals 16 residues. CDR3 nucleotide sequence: TGCAGCGCCTTAGTTTCGGTGGTTGCAACTAATGAAAAACTGTTTTTT. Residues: CSALVSVVATNEKLFF. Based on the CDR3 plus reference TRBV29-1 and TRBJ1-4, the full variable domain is SAVISQKPSRDICQRGTSLTIQCQVDSQVTMMFWYRQQPGQSLTLIATANQGSEATYESGFVIDKFPISRPNLTFSTLTVSNMSPEDSSIYLCSALVSVVATNEKLFFGSGTQLSVL.

CDR3 in DNA: TGTGCCAGCAGTTTCGGATGGGGACAGGGTCCCCCGGAGCAGTACTTC. This encodes CASSFGWGQGPPEQYF. V and J are TRBV28 and TRBJ2-7; 9 bases are shared with TRBD1. Per the germline V gene, CDR1 is MDHEN and CDR2 is SYDVKM. Trimming took 3 bases from V and 7 from J; bases not matched to a gene: 13. CDR3 length: 16 amino acids.

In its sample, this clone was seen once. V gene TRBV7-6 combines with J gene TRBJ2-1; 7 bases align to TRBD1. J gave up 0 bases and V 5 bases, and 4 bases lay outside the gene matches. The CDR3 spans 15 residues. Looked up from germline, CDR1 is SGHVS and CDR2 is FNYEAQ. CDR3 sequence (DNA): TGTGCCAGCAGCGGAGCAGGGGGCTCCTACAATGAGCAGTTCTTC. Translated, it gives CASSGAGGSYNEQFF.

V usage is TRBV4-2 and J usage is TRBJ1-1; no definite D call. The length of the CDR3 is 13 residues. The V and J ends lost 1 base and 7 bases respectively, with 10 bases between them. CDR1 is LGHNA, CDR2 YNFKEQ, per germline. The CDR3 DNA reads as TGTGCCAGCAGCCAAGGGGCGACCGGTGAAGCTTTCTTT. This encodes CASSQGATGEAFF.

CDR3 region: CAWSVIAGEREQYF. In DNA, the CDR3 is TGTGCCTGGAGTGTAATAGCGGGAGAGCGGGAGCAGTACTTC. V and J are TRBV30 and TRBJ2-7, with 9 bases that match TRBD2. Per germline, CDR1 GTSNPN and CDR2 SVGIG (reference sequence). This CDR3 is 14 amino acids long. V was pared by 0 bases and J by 7 bases, with 7 bases of the junction left unmatched.

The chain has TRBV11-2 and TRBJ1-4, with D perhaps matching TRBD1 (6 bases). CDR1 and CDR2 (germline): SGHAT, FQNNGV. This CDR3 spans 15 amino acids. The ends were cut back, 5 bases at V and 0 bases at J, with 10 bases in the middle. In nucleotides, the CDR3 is TGTGCCAGCAGCCGCACAGGGTCAACTAATGAAAAACTGTTTTTT. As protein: CASSRTGSTNEKLFF.

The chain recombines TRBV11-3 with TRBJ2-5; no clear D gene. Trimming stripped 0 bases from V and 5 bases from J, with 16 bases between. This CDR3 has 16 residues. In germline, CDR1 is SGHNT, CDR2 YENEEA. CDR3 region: CASSLDGGTLGETQYF. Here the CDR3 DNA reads TGTGCCAGCAGCTTAGATGGCGGCACCCTCGGTGAGACCCAGTACTTC.

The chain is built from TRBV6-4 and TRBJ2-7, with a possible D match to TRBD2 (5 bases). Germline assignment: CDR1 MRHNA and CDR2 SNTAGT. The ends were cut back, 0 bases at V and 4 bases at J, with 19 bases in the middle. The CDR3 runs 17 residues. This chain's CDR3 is CASSDSRLEESRYEQYF. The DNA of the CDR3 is TGTGCCAGCAGTGACTCGAGACTGGAGGAGAGTCGGTACGAGCAGTACTTC.

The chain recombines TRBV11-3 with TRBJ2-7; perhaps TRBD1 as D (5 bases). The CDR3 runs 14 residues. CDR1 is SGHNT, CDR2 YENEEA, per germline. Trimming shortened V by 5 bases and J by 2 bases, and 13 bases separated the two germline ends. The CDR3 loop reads CASSPKSGTYEQYF. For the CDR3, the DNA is TGTGCCAGCAGCCCGAAATCAGGGACCTACGAGCAGTACTTC.